This T cell receptor (beta chain) was recorded in a study of T cell responses to AZD1222 COVID-19 vaccine. The assay was immunoSEQ multiplex PCR, and TCRdb's table has in-frame clones only and misses some. The data hold about 110,000 clones, with 87% observed a single time. Broader study findings: Repertoires were sampled only after the peak T cell response. Researchers report vaccine-associated CD4 TCRs spanning spike, with dominance at 160-218 and 743-854.

As to this clone: The antigen remains unidentified.

Deletions cut 10 bases from V and 6 bases from J, with 19 bases between. Germline V gene lookup returns CDR1 LNHDA and CDR2 SQIVND (reference sequence). The CDR3 spans 14 residues. Source: peripheral blood, taken on day 0 of AZD1222 vaccination. The receptor was isolated from an adult in good health. V gene TRBV19 combines with J gene TRBJ2-1; D is ambiguous. The CDR3 coding sequence is TGTGCCACGGGCCTTAGGGCCCGGAGCAATGAGCAGTTCTTC. As protein: CATGLRARSNEQFF.